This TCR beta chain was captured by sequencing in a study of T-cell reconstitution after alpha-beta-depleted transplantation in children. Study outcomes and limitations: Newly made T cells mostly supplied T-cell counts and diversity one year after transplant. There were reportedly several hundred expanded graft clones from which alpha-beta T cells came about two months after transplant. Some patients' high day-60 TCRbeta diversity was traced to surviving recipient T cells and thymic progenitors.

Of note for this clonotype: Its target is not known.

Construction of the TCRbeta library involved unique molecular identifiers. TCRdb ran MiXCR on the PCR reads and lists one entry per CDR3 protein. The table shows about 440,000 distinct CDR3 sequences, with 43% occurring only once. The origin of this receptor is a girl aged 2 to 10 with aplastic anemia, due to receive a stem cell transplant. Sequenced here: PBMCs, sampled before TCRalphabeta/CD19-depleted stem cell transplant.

CDR3 region: CTSGQSDSYEQYF. CDR3 coding DNA: TGCACCTCAGGACAATCCGACTCCTACGAGCAGTACTTC. The rearrangement uses TRBV20-1 and TRBJ2-7; a weak D match, TRBD1 (5 bases). The germline gives CDR1 DFQATT, CDR2 SNEGSKA (reference sequence). The CDR3 consists of 13 residues.